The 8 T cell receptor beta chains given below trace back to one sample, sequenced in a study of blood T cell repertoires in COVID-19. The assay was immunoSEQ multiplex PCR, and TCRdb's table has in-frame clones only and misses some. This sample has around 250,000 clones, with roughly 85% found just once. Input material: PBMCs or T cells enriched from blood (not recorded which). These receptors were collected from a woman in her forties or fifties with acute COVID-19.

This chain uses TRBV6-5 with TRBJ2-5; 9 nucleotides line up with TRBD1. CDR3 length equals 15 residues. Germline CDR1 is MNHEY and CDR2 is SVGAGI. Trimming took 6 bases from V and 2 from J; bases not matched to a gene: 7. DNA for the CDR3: TGTGCCAGCAGGACCCCGGGACAGGGTCAAGAGACCCAGTACTTC. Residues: CASRTPGQGQETQYF.

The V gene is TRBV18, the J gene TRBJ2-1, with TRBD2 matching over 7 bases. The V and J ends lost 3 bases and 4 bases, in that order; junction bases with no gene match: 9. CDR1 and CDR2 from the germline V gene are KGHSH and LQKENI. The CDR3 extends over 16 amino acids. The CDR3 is CASSPSLGGGYNEQFF. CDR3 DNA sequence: TGTGCCAGCTCACCTTCTCTGGGCGGGGGATACAATGAGCAGTTCTTC.

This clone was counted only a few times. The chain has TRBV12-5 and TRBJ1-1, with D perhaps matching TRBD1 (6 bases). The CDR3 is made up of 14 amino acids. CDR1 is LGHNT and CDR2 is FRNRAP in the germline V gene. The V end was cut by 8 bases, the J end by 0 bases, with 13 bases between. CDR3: CASPEPGVNTEAFF. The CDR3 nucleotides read TGTGCTAGTCCCGAGCCAGGGGTGAACACTGAAGCTTTCTTT.

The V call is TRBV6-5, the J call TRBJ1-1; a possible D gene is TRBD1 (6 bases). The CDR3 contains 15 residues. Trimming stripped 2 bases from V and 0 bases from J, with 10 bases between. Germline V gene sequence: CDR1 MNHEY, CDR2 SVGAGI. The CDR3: CASSYVGALNTEAFF. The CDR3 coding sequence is TGTGCCAGCAGTTACGTGGGGGCGCTGAACACTGAAGCTTTCTTT.

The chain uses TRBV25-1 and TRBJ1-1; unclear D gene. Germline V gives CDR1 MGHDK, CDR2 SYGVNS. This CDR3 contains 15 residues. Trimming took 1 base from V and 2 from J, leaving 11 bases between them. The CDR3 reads CASSESSAGNTEAFF. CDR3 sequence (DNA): TGTGCCAGCAGTGAATCCTCGGCAGGAAACACTGAAGCTTTCTTT.

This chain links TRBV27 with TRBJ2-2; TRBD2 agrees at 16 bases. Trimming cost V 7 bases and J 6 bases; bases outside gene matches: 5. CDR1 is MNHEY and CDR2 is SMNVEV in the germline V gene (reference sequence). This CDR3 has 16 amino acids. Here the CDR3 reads CASTGTSGGAAGELFF. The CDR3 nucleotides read TGTGCCAGCACAGGGACTAGCGGGGGGGCCGCCGGGGAGCTGTTTTTT.

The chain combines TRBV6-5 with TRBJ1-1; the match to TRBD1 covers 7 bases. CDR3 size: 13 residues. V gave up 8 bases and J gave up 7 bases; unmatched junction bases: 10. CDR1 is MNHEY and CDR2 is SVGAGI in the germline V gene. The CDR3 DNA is TGTGCCAGCGACAGGGTTAGATCCTTTGAAGCTTTCTTT. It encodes CASDRVRSFEAFF.

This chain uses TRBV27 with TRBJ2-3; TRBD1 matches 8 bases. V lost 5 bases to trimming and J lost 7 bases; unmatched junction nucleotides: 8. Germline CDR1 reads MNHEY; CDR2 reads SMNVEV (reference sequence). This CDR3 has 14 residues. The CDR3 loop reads CASSRGQGINTQYF. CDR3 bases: TGTGCCAGCAGTAGAGGACAGGGCATTAATACGCAGTATTTT.